This T cell receptor (beta chain) comes out of a study of molecular identifiers for immune sequencing clone quantification. About the research overall: Four of five splits of RNA from roughly 18,000 or 92,000 naive CD8 cells were sequenced in replicates.

Libraries for naive CD8 T cells, which were made from roughly 21,000 to 960,000 sorted cells, drew on 10%, 30% or 50% of the RNA. TCRdb analysed the PCR reads with MiXCR anew, one entry per CDR3 protein. Here the sample spans about 640,000 distinct CDR3 sequences, 15% to 20% being singletons. Findings of the study overall: Detectable among one million naive cells, according to reports, was Jurkat TCR RNA spiked in from one cell. Sizes of highly expanded clones could be underestimated through identical TCRs sharing a barcode.

The CDR3 covers 14 residues. V was clipped by 2 bases and J by 2 bases, with 10 bases between them. Germline V gives CDR1 SGHNT, CDR2 YENEEA. Turning to this clonotype: No antigen is known for it.

Material: naive CD8+ T cells from blood, with Jurkat cell RNA spiked in. Subset in this sample: FACS-sorted CD8+CD4-CCR7+CD45RA+ naive T cells. The V and J genes are TRBV11-3 and TRBJ2-7, with TRBD1 as a possible D gene (6 bases). The receptor was derived from a human donor in good health. Some libraries in this study had Jurkat cell RNA spiked in. CDR3 loop: CASSLRQVTYEQYF. The CDR3 coding sequence is TGTGCCAGCAGCTTAAGACAGGTTACCTACGAGCAGTACTTC.